This is a list of T cell receptor beta chains from one sample in a study of blood T cells in healthy people across ages. TCRdb reprocessed the 5' RACE reads with MiXCR, giving one entry per CDR3 protein. The sample has just under 550,000 distinct CDR3 sequences, less than 25% seen once. The same data also contributed to another study, on T cells of mothers and their children.

Sequences were obtained from blood. These TCRs come from a boy aged 10-17 years in good health. CDR3s include the opening cysteine and the closing phenylalanine or tryptophan. The D gene is left open where the match is weak. The size field is filled for only some rows; it gives once, few, many or a size class.

J gene | V gene | D gene | clone size | CDR3 protein | CDR3 DNA
TRBJ2-2 | TRBV15 | . | few | CATSRTAGELFF | TGTGCCACCAGCAGGACAGCCGGGGAGCTGTTTTTT
TRBJ1-3 | TRBV20-1 | . | few | CSAVAGNTIYF | TGCAGTGCTGTCGCTGGAAACACCATATATTTT
TRBJ2-5 | TRBV6-5 | TRBD2 | . | CASSYSSGGAAETQYF | TGTGCCAGCAGTTACTCCAGCGGGGGGGCCGCAGAGACCCAGTACTTC
TRBJ2-5 | TRBV7-2 | . | . | CASSLPAQETQYF | TGTGCCAGCAGCTTACCTGCTCAAGAGACCCAGTACTTC
TRBJ2-2 | TRBV2 | TRBD1 | . | CASSAQGAPTGELFF | TGTGCCAGCAGTGCACAGGGGGCGCCCACCGGGGAGCTGTTTTTT
TRBJ2-1 | TRBV30 | TRBD1 | . | CAWSRTGVFGEQFF | TGTGCCTGGAGCCGGACAGGGGTGTTCGGGGAGCAGTTCTTC
TRBJ2-3 | TRBV7-8 | . | . | CASSHHKARSTDTQYF | TGTGCCAGCAGCCATCATAAAGCGCGGAGCACAGATACGCAGTATTTT
TRBJ2-7 | TRBV4-1 | TRBD1 | few | CASSQEQGIAYEQYF | TGCGCCAGCAGCCAGGAACAGGGGATCGCCTACGAGCAGTACTTC
TRBJ2-7 | TRBV20-1 | . | . | CSAMTSRDFVGEQYF | TGCAGTGCTATGACCTCACGGGACTTCGTGGGCGAGCAGTACTTC
TRBJ2-2 | TRBV5-1 | . | . | CASSLVLDTGELFF | TGCGCCAGCAGCTTGGTCCTGGACACCGGGGAGCTGTTTTTT
TRBJ2-1 | TRBV4-3 | . | . | CASSQDYYNEQFF | TGCGCCAGCAGCCAAGATTATTACAATGAGCAGTTCTTC
TRBJ2-1 | TRBV6-5 | TRBD2 | few | CASWRGGEAYNEQFF | TGTGCCAGCTGGCGGGGGGGAGAGGCTTATAATGAGCAGTTCTTC
TRBJ2-5 | TRBV12-3/TRBV12-4 | . | few | CASSPVGVETQYF | TGTGCCAGCAGTCCGGTGGGTGTAGAGACCCAGTACTTC
TRBJ1-2 | TRBV5-5 | TRBD1 | many | CASSRQGRDGYTF | TGTGCCAGCAGCAGACAGGGGAGAGATGGCTACACCTTC
TRBJ1-2 | TRBV5-1 | . | few | CASSLFPEVGVGYGYTF | TGCGCCAGCAGCTTGTTTCCCGAGGTCGGTGTTGGCTATGGCTACACCTTC
TRBJ2-1 | TRBV6-5 | . | few | CASSYSRGRAYNEQFF | TGTGCCAGCAGTTACTCGCGCGGGCGGGCATACAATGAGCAGTTCTTC
TRBJ2-3 | TRBV28 | . | . | CATNEEGVRVWDTQYF | TGTGCCACCAACGAGGAGGGGGTTAGGGTTTGGGATACGCAGTATTTT
TRBJ2-5 | TRBV20-1 | . | . | CSARSQQGQGETQYF | TGCAGTGCTAGGTCACAACAGGGTCAGGGGGAGACCCAGTACTTC
TRBJ2-5 | TRBV7-2 | . | . | CASSLAGISSGVGETQYF | TGTGCCAGCAGCTTAGCGGGGATTTCTTCCGGGGTTGGTGAGACCCAGTACTTC